The rows below give T cell receptor beta chains drawn from one sample of a study of blood T cell repertoires in COVID-19. This table comes from immunoSEQ multiplex PCR, and its TCRdb copy is limited to in-frame clones, with some not included. The sample carries some 50,000 clones, approximately 85% recorded once. Sequenced input: peripheral blood. All receptors come from a human donor in a cohort sampled during active COVID-19. CDR3s include the opening cysteine and the closing phenylalanine or tryptophan. The D gene is left open where the match is weak. Not all rows give a size; the values are once, few, many and, for expanded clones, a class.

j_gene | v_gene | d_gene | abundance | CDR3nt | CDR3aa
TRBJ1-6 | TRBV6-5 | TRBD1 | - | TGTGCCAGCAGTTACTCGACAGGGCACCCGCGCGCCCTCCACTTT | CASSYSTGHPRALHF
TRBJ2-7 | TRBV5-4 | TRBD1 | - | TGTGCCAGCAGCTTGGACAGGGGGCGCCTCGAGCAGTACTTC | CASSLDRGRLEQYF
TRBJ2-7 | TRBV19 | TRBD2 | - | TGTGCCAGTAGTATTGGGGGAGCAGCGGGACTTTACGAGCAGTACTTC | CASSIGGAAGLYEQYF
TRBJ1-2 | TRBV7-9 | TRBD1 | - | TGTGCCAGCAGCTTGGACCCACCAAAGGGGGCAAACTATGGCTACACCTTC | CASSLDPPKGANYGYTF
TRBJ2-7 | TRBV10-3 | - | - | TGTGCCATCAGTGAGTCCACCTACGAGCAGTACTTC | CAISESTYEQYF
TRBJ1-5 | TRBV5-1 | - | - | TGCGCCAGCAGCTTGGGGGGGGATCAGCCCCAGCATTTT | CASSLGGDQPQHF
TRBJ2-1 | TRBV19 | TRBD2 | - | TGTGCCAGCCAAACTAGCGGGGCCCCCAATGAGCAGTTCTTC | CASQTSGAPNEQFF
TRBJ2-2 | TRBV7-9 | - | - | TGTGCCAGCAGCCCACAAGCTAGTCTGGTCCTCACCGGGGAGCTGTTTTTT | CASSPQASLVLTGELFF
TRBJ2-3 | TRBV19 | - | - | TGTGCCAGTAGTATTTGGACAGAAAGCACAGATACGCAGTATTTT | CASSIWTESTDTQYF
TRBJ2-4 | TRBV5-4 | TRBD1 | - | TGTGCCAGCAGCTTGGGGGACAGCATCAAAAACATTCAGTACTTC | CASSLGDSIKNIQYF
TRBJ1-2 | TRBV9 | - | - | TGTGCCAGCAACCGGGACAAATCGAGCTACACCTTC | CASNRDKSSYTF
TRBJ2-5 | TRBV1 | - | - | TGCACCAGCAGCCAAGATCGTCTAGCGGGAGGGCCCGGGGAGACCCAGTACTTC | CTSSQDRLAGGPGETQYF
TRBJ1-3 | TRBV6-5 | - | - | TGTGCCAGCAGTTACCGACCGGGGGGCTCTGGAAACACCATATATTTT | CASSYRPGGSGNTIYF
TRBJ1-6 | TRBV3-1/TRBV3-2 | TRBD1 | - | TGTGCCACCGCGGACAGGGCGATCTATAATTCACCCCTCCACTTT | CATADRAIYNSPLHF
TRBJ1-6 | TRBV3-1/TRBV3-2 | - | - | TGTGCCAGCAGGCCCTGGGAGGACGGGGGACCCCTCCACTTT | CASRPWEDGGPLHF
TRBJ2-7 | TRBV5-1 | TRBD1 | once | TGCGCCAGCAGCCCCAAGACAGGGGGCCTTTCCTACGAGCAGTACTTC | CASSPKTGGLSYEQYF
TRBJ2-7 | TRBV2 | - | - | TGTGCCACCATGCCGACAGATCTGGGCTACGAGCAGTACTTC | CATMPTDLGYEQYF
TRBJ1-1 | TRBV28 | - | once | TGTGCCAGCAGTTTATTGGTGGGGGGAGCTTTCTTT | CASSLLVGGAFF
TRBJ1-6 | TRBV2 | TRBD1 | - | TGTGCCAGCAGTGAAGAGGGACAGGCCGTCGGCTTCCCCCTCCACTTT | CASSEEGQAVGFPLHF
TRBJ2-6 | TRBV19 | TRBD2 | few | TGTGCCAGTAGTATCGGTAGGGGACTAGCGACGGGGGCCAACGTCCTGACTTTC | CASSIGRGLATGANVLTF
TRBJ1-1 | TRBV27 | - | - | TGTGCCAGCAGTTTAGCGGGTGATTTGGCTGAAGCTTTCTTT | CASSLAGDLAEAFF
TRBJ2-7 | TRBV11-2 | - | - | TGTGCCAGCAGCTTCTGGACCGTCTCGGGGGAGCAGTACTTC | CASSFWTVSGEQYF
TRBJ2-2 | TRBV4-3 | TRBD2 | - | TGCGCCAGCAGCCAAGATACGGCGGGAGGGCCAACCGGGGAGCTGTTTTTT | CASSQDTAGGPTGELFF
TRBJ2-1 | TRBV7-6 | - | - | TGTGCCAGCAGCTTATCGTGGCAGGCCTACAATGAGCAGTTCTTC | CASSLSWQAYNEQFF
TRBJ2-3 | TRBV19 | - | - | TGTGCCAGTAGTACCCGACGCGGGACTTACACAGATACGCAGTATTTT | CASSTRRGTYTDTQYF
TRBJ1-4 | TRBV25-1 | TRBD1 | - | TGTGCCAGCAGTGAATTTAGGGGGACAGGGAATGAAAAACTGTTTTTT | CASSEFRGTGNEKLFF
TRBJ2-3 | TRBV2 | TRBD2 | - | TGTGCCAGCATGGGGCCGAGCGGGGGGCCAGATACGCAGTATTTT | CASMGPSGGPDTQYF
TRBJ1-2 | TRBV6-1 | - | - | TGTGCCAGCAGTGAATGGGGGCTAAACTATGGCTACACCTTC | CASSEWGLNYGYTF
TRBJ2-5 | TRBV18 | - | - | TGTGCCAGCTCACCACCCCGGGGGGCGGAGACCCAGTACTTC | CASSPPRGAETQYF
TRBJ1-4 | TRBV27 | - | - | TGTGCCAGCAGTTTTAGGGGTAATGAAAAACTGTTTTTT | CASSFRGNEKLFF
TRBJ2-1 | TRBV7-6 | - | - | TGTGCCAGCAGCTTAGGGGGTGGGAGTATTGAGCAGTTCTTC | CASSLGGGSIEQFF
TRBJ2-6 | TRBV19 | - | once | TGTGCCAGTAGTGTTAACAGGGGACTCTCTGGGGCCAACGTCCTGACTTTC | CASSVNRGLSGANVLTF
TRBJ1-6 | TRBV6-5 | - | once | TGTGCCAGCAGTTACGGGACACGGAATTCACCCCTCCACTTT | CASSYGTRNSPLHF
TRBJ1-4 | TRBV2 | - | - | TGTGCCAGCAGTGAAGTGTCCGGGGGTAATGAAAAACTGTTTTTT | CASSEVSGGNEKLFF
TRBJ2-1 | TRBV19 | TRBD1 | few | TGTGCCAGTAGTATAGCCGGGACAGGGGGAATTCATGAGCAGTTCTTC | CASSIAGTGGIHEQFF
TRBJ2-7 | TRBV19 | TRBD1 | - | TGTGCCAGTAGTATAGCTCACAGGGGCTCCTACGAGCAGTACTTC | CASSIAHRGSYEQYF
TRBJ2-7 | TRBV5-4 | - | - | TGTGCCAGCAGCGTCATTGGCTCCGAGCAGTACTTC | CASSVIGSEQYF
TRBJ2-4 | TRBV10-2 | - | - | TGCGCCAGCAGCGCGAAGAGACAGGAGAGGGCGGCCAAAAACATTCAGTACTTC | CASSAKRQERAAKNIQYF
TRBJ2-7 | TRBV29-1 | - | once | TGCAGCGTTGTTGAGGGTGCCTACGAGCAGTACTTC | CSVVEGAYEQYF
TRBJ2-5 | TRBV30 | TRBD1 | few | TGTGCCTGGAGGGCCAAACAGGGGCCGGAGACCCAGTACTTC | CAWRAKQGPETQYF
TRBJ2-3 | TRBV7-9 | - | - | TGTGCCAGCAGCACAGGCGGTGGGCGAGATACGCAGTATTTT | CASSTGGGRDTQYF
TRBJ2-5 | TRBV24-1 | - | - | TGTGCCACCAGTGCCAGGGGGACTCAAGAGACCCAGTACTTC | CATSARGTQETQYF
TRBJ2-5 | TRBV7-9 | TRBD1 | - | TGTGCCAGCAGCTCCCGGACAGGGAGAGAGACCCAGTACTTC | CASSSRTGRETQYF
TRBJ1-5 | TRBV2 | - | few | TGTGCCAGCAGCCGGGGGTATAGCAATCAGCCCCAGCATTTT | CASSRGYSNQPQHF
TRBJ2-5 | TRBV5-1 | TRBD2 | - | TGCGCCAGCAGCTTGGGTACGGGGGGGTTTCGAGAGACCCAGTACTTC | CASSLGTGGFRETQYF
TRBJ2-5 | TRBV4-1 | TRBD2 | - | TGCGCCAGCAGCCGATGGGGCCTAGCGGGAGAACAAGAGACCCAGTACTTC | CASSRWGLAGEQETQYF
TRBJ2-1 | TRBV5-1 | - | - | TGCGCCAGCAGCTTGGCCCCCACGGGGAATGAGCAGTTCTTC | CASSLAPTGNEQFF